A single sample is the source of the 15 T cell receptor beta chains below, sequenced in a study of T cell clonotyping in hematopoietic cell transplantation. The method was immunoSEQ multiplex PCR; TCRdb's version includes in-frame clones alone and lacks a portion of them. This table has over 8,500 clones, about 80% appearing once. The sequencing here drew on peripheral blood mononuclear cells, taken 180 days after allogeneic stem cell transplant. The receptors here all came from a female patient aged 45-60 years who had an allogeneic stem cell transplant from a related donor, so the T cells may come from the graft donor. Some clones in this sample may be carry-over from other donors' samples.

The gene calls are TRBV13 and TRBJ1-2, with TRBD1 matching 9 bases. This CDR3 comprises 16 residues. J lost 4 bases, V lost 4 bases, and 10 bases had no gene match. Germline V gene sequence: CDR1 PRHDT, CDR2 FYEKMQ (reference sequence). CDR3 nucleotide sequence: TGTGCCAGCAGCTCGAGCGACAGGGGGGATTCCTATGGCTACACCTTC. Its protein product is CASSSSDRGDSYGYTF.

This clone was found once. The V call is TRBV6-5, the J call TRBJ2-1, with TRBD2 matching over 10 bases. Trimming cost V 8 bases and J 5 bases; bases outside gene matches: 9. CDR1 is MNHEY and CDR2 is SVGAGI in the germline V gene. CDR3 length: 15 amino acids. The CDR3: CASSVAGGLNNEQFF. The DNA of the CDR3 is TGTGCCAGCTCCGTAGCGGGGGGCCTAAACAATGAGCAGTTCTTC.

J is TRBJ1-4 and V is TRBV4-3; 8 positions agree with TRBD1. V dropped 4 bases and J dropped 5; count of bases not matched to a gene: 3. This CDR3 contains 14 residues. Germline V CDR1 and CDR2: LGHNA, YSLEER. In nucleotides, the CDR3 is TGCGCCAGCAGCCGGACAGGGTCCAATGAAAAACTGTTTTTT. Amino acid sequence: CASSRTGSNEKLFF.

The CDR3 nucleotides are TGTGCCAGCAGTGAACCCCTGAGCCCTGCGAACACTGAAGCTTTCTTT. It specifies CASSEPLSPANTEAFF. The rearrangement uses TRBV2 and TRBJ1-1; D gene ambiguous. V was cut by 2 bases and J by 1 base, with 14 bases left in between. The CDR3 sequence is 16 residues long. Looked up from germline, CDR1 is SNHLY and CDR2 is FYNNEI. Complete variable domain (other parts from reference TRBV2 and TRBJ1-1): EPEVTQTPSHQVTQMGQEVILRCVPISNHLYFYWYRQILGQKVEFLVSFYNNEISEKSEIFDDQFSVERPDGSNFTLKIRSTKLEDSAMYFCASSEPLSPANTEAFFGQGTRLTVV.

The V call is TRBV2, the J call TRBJ2-5; D gene uncertain. Trimming removed 6 bases at V and 9 bases at J, with 14 bases between. Germline CDR1 and CDR2: SNHLY and FYNNEI. This CDR3 region has 12 residues. The CDR3 loop is CASRSRAPAQYF. The CDR3 bases are TGTGCCAGCAGGTCCCGGGCGCCCGCCCAGTACTTC.

Here the CDR3 DNA reads TGTGCCAGCAGCTCCCGGGACAGGGGGATTTACGAGCAGTACTTC. It codes for CASSSRDRGIYEQYF. This rearrangement joins TRBV5-6 to TRBJ2-7, with 11 nucleotides matching TRBD1. J was trimmed by 4 bases and V by 3 bases; bases with no gene match: 6. Germline V gene lookup returns CDR1 SGHDT and CDR2 YYEEEE. The CDR3 length is 15 residues.

This chain links TRBV6-5 with TRBJ2-3; a possible D gene is TRBD1 (6 bases). CDR3 length equals 15 residues. The germline V gene has CDR1 MNHEY and CDR2 SVGAGI. The V end was cut by 6 bases, the J end by 2 bases, with 15 bases between. In DNA, the CDR3 is TGTGCCAGCAGACAGGGACCAACATCCACAGATACGCAGTATTTT. The encoded protein is CASRQGPTSTDTQYF.

The V call is TRBV4-1, the J call TRBJ1-6; no clear D gene. Per the germline V gene, CDR1 is MGHRA and CDR2 is YSYEKL. The CDR3 runs 16 residues. V lost 0 bases to trimming and J lost 7 bases, with 13 bases between them. CDR3 loop: CASSQELRIYNSPLHF. The CDR3 DNA reads as TGCGCCAGCAGCCAAGAACTCCGGATCTACAATTCACCCCTCCACTTT.

The chain employs TRBV20-1 and TRBJ2-7; D is unresolved. Trimming cost V 5 bases and J 4 bases, with 9 bases left between them. The CDR3 sequence is 11 residues long. Per germline, CDR1 DFQATT and CDR2 SNEGSKA (reference sequence). CDR3 DNA: TGCAGTGCTCTGGGGATATACGAGCAGTACTTC. Amino acids: CSALGIYEQYF.

This clone was counted a single time. The rearrangement uses TRBV6-6 and TRBJ2-2; no reliable D call. The CDR3 extends over 14 amino acids. V lost 8 bases, J lost 0 bases, and 10 bases lay in between. Per germline, CDR1 MNHNY and CDR2 SVGAGI (reference sequence). The CDR3 sequence is CASYLYANTGELFF. The CDR3 coding sequence is TGTGCCAGCTACCTCTACGCGAACACCGGGGAGCTGTTTTTT.

The genes are TRBV11-1 and TRBJ1-1, with 10 bases identical to TRBD1. This CDR3 is 16 amino acids long. Looked up from germline, CDR1 is SGHAT and CDR2 is FQDESV (reference sequence). V was clipped by 5 bases and J by 0 bases; unmatched bases: 6. The CDR3 sequence is CASSPGTGALNTEAFF. Written as DNA, the CDR3 is TGTGCCAGCAGCCCCGGGACAGGGGCCCTGAACACTGAAGCTTTCTTT.

The chain employs TRBV29-1 and TRBJ1-2; TRBD1 aligns across 8 bases. The ends lost 6 bases at V and 10 bases at J; junction bases unmatched: 10. Germline V lookup: CDR1 SQVTM, CDR2 ANQGSEA. This CDR3 region has 12 residues. CDR3 in amino acids: CSVDRDRIDYTF. CDR3 in DNA: TGCAGCGTGGACCGGGACAGGATCGACTACACCTTC.

This clone has just one count. The chain carries TRBV13 and TRBJ2-7, with D maybe TRBD1 (6 bases). In germline, CDR1 is PRHDT, CDR2 FYEKMQ (reference sequence). The CDR3 has 17 amino acids. V was trimmed by 3 bases and J by 6 bases, leaving 24 bases between them. CDR3 DNA: TGTGCCAGCAGCTTGAGGGGATGGGGGCGGAACTGGTCCGAGCAGTACTTC. This translates into CASSLRGWGRNWSEQYF. Combining the CDR3 with reference TRBV13 and TRBJ2-7 gives the whole variable domain AAGVIQSPRHLIKEKRETATLKCYPIPRHDTVYWYQQGPGQDPQFLISFYEKMQSDKGSIPDRFSAQQFSDYHSELNMSSLELGDSALYFCASSLRGWGRNWSEQYFGPGTRLTVT.

This rearrangement joins TRBV5-4 to TRBJ1-3, with TRBD1 matching over 7 bases. There are 15 residues in the CDR3. Germline assignment: CDR1 SGHNT and CDR2 YYREEE (reference sequence). V trimming: 0 bases; J trimming: 2 bases; junction bases outside the gene matches: 2. This CDR3 is CASSLGGTAGNTIYF. In nucleotides, the CDR3 is TGTGCCAGCAGCTTGGGCGGGACAGCTGGAAACACCATATATTTT. Looking up the rest from reference TRBV5-4 and TRBJ1-3 gives the full variable domain: ETGVTQSPTHLIKTRGQQVTLRCSSQSGHNTVSWYQQALGQGPQFIFQYYREEENGRGNFPPRFSGLQFPNYSSELNVNALELDDSALYLCASSLGGTAGNTIYFGEGSWLTVV.

This clone came up a few times. The chain recombines TRBV29-1 with TRBJ1-3; D remains ambiguous. Germline lookup yields CDR1 SQVTM and CDR2 ANQGSEA. Trimming stripped 2 bases from V and 0 bases from J, with 5 bases between. The CDR3 consists of 13 residues. The CDR3, as DNA: TGCAGCGTTGAACAATTCTCTGGAAACACCATATATTTT. Translating gives CSVEQFSGNTIYF.